The 32 T cell receptor beta chains below come from one sample, sequenced in a study of blood T cell repertoires in COVID-19. Profiled with immunoSEQ multiplex PCR; TCRdb holds only in-frame clones, not every one. This sample has over 85,000 clones; roughly 91% occur once, and the top ten carry around 4.7%. Specimen: peripheral blood. These TCRs come from a woman of 80 years or more with active COVID-19.

V usage is TRBV7-2 and J usage is TRBJ1-1; D not resolved. This CDR3 has 13 amino acids. Trimming left V 4 bases short and J 5 bases short, with 11 bases between. Germline CDR1 SGHTA, CDR2 FQGNSA. CDR3 loop: CASSSRTGTEAFF. The DNA for the CDR3 is TGTGCCAGCAGCTCTAGAACGGGAACTGAAGCTTTCTTT.

The chain carries TRBV7-6 and TRBJ2-2, with 10 bases fitting TRBD2. V lost 5 bases to trimming and J lost 3 bases; unmatched junction nucleotides: 12. CDR3 length: 18 amino acids. Per the germline V gene, CDR1 is SGHVS and CDR2 is FNYEAQ. CDR3 nucleotides: TGTGCCAGCAGCACTCGCCTAGCGGGAGTCGCGGACACCGGGGAGCTGTTTTTT. Translated, it gives CASSTRLAGVADTGELFF.

The V gene is TRBV2, the J gene TRBJ2-1; 11 bases are a match to TRBD2. Germline V CDR1 and CDR2: SNHLY, FYNNEI. The V gene end was trimmed by 6 bases and the J gene end by 8 bases; junction bases not matched to a gene: 12. The CDR3 is made up of 16 amino acids. The CDR3 here is CASRPRVLAGGDEQFF. The CDR3 DNA sequence: TGTGCCAGCAGGCCCAGGGTGCTAGCGGGGGGCGATGAGCAGTTCTTC.

This chain joins TRBV18 and TRBJ2-7; a weak D match, TRBD1 (5 bases). Germline V lookup: CDR1 KGHSH, CDR2 LQKENI. Trimming stripped 3 bases from V and 6 bases from J, with 6 bases between. The CDR3 length is 11 residues. CDR3 nucleotides: TGTGCCAGCTCACCCGACAGCGAGCAGTACTTC. It translates to CASSPDSEQYF.

J is TRBJ2-2 and V is TRBV2, with TRBD2 matching over 7 bases. The CDR3 totals 16 residues. V lost 5 bases, J lost 5 bases, and 11 bases stayed unmatched. Germline CDR1 and CDR2: SNHLY and FYNNEI. In nucleotides, the CDR3 is TGTGCCAGCAGTAACCTGGCGGGAGAATTGACCGGGGAGCTGTTTTTT. Encoded protein: CASSNLAGELTGELFF.

The rearrangement links TRBV19 to TRBJ1-2; 11 nucleotides align to TRBD1. The V and J ends lost 6 bases and 5 bases, in that order; junction bases with no gene match: 5. CDR3 length equals 14 residues. Germline CDR1 reads LNHDA; CDR2 reads SQIVND (reference sequence). The CDR3 coding sequence is TGTGCCAGTAGGAGGACAGGGGGCTGGTATGGCTACACCTTC. Encoded protein: CASRRTGGWYGYTF. Full variable domain (missing parts from reference TRBV19 and TRBJ1-2): DGGITQSPKYLFRKEGQNVTLSCEQNLNHDAMYWYRQDPGQGLRLIYYSQIVNDFQKGDIAEGYSVSREKKESFPLTVTSAQKNPTAFYLCASRRTGGWYGYTFGSGTRLTVV.

V usage is TRBV28 and J usage is TRBJ2-7; the match to TRBD2 covers 11 bases. The CDR3 runs 15 residues. V shed 3 bases and J 8 bases; nucleotides not matched to a gene: 9. CDR1 is MDHEN and CDR2 is SYDVKM in the germline V gene. The DNA for the CDR3 is TGTGCCAGCAGTTTGACTAGCGGGACTTACGAACAGCAGTACTTC. This translates into CASSLTSGTYEQQYF.

The V call is TRBV6-2 or TRBV6-3, the J call TRBJ2-7; 11 bases line up with TRBD2. Germline values: CDR1 MNHEY, CDR2 SVGEGT. J was trimmed by 2 bases and V by 2 bases; bases with no gene match: 2. The CDR3 sequence is 15 residues long. The CDR3 spells CASSYLSGRAYEQYF. CDR3 in DNA: TGTGCCAGCAGTTACCTTAGCGGGAGGGCCTACGAGCAGTACTTC.

The chain uses TRBV4-3 and TRBJ1-6, with 7 bases fitting TRBD1. The J segment lost 6 bases and the V segment lost 3 bases, leaving 5 bases of the junction unmatched. Germline V gene lookup returns CDR1 LGHNA and CDR2 YSLEER. CDR3 length: 15 amino acids. The CDR3 DNA reads as TGCGCCAGCAGCCAGGATGGGACAGTTAATTCACCCCTCCACTTT. It codes for CASSQDGTVNSPLHF.

The J gene is TRBJ2-5, the V gene TRBV20-1; D ambiguous. Trimming left V 3 bases short and J 1 base short, with 9 bases between. Germline CDR1 is DFQATT and CDR2 is SNEGSKA (reference sequence). This CDR3 contains 13 residues. The DNA for the CDR3 is TGCAGTGCTAGTTCCGGAGCCCAAGAGACCCAGTACTTC. Its translation is CSASSGAQETQYF.

J is TRBJ1-5 and V is TRBV7-9, with a possible D match to TRBD1 (6 bases). Between the trimmed V and J ends, which lost 2 bases and 1 base, there was a span of 6 bases. This CDR3 is built from 14 residues. The V gene's germline CDR1 is SEHNR and CDR2 FQNEAQ (reference sequence). The CDR3 loop is CASSLRGSNQPQHF. CDR3 DNA: TGTGCCAGCAGCTTAAGGGGGAGCAATCAGCCCCAGCATTTT. The whole variable domain, filled in from reference TRBV7-9 and TRBJ1-5, reads DTGVSQNPRHKITKRGQNVTFRCDPISEHNRLYWYRQTLGQGPEFLTYFQNEAQLEKSRLLSDRFSAERPKGSFSTLEIQRTEQGDSAMYLCASSLRGSNQPQHFGDGTRLSIL.

The rearrangement joins TRBV6-2 or TRBV6-3 to TRBJ2-7; TRBD1 aligns across 7 bases. The CDR3 has 16 amino acids. V trimming: 5 bases; J trimming: 2 bases; junction bases outside the gene matches: 12. Germline CDR1 and CDR2: MNHEY and SVGEGT. CDR3 sequence: CASSGVWTGATYEQYF. The CDR3 region has the DNA TGTGCCAGCAGTGGAGTATGGACAGGCGCGACCTACGAGCAGTACTTC.

DNA for the CDR3: TGTGCCAGCAGCCCAGATGCACCCAGGGGGCGCATTCAGTACTTC. The encoded protein is CASSPDAPRGRIQYF. The chain employs TRBV7-2 and TRBJ2-4, with 8 bases aligning to TRBD1. The germline CDR1 and CDR2 sequences are SGHTA and FQGNSA. The CDR3 totals 15 residues. The V gene end was trimmed by 5 bases and the J gene end by 9 bases; junction bases not matched to a gene: 12.

V usage is TRBV11-2 and J usage is TRBJ2-1; D remains unclear. Germline CDR1 and CDR2: SGHAT and FQNNGV. The CDR3 runs 12 residues. Trimming pared 5 bases from V and 7 bases from J, leaving 9 bases between. Written as DNA, the CDR3 is TGTGCCAGCAGCCGCCCCGGGAATGAGCAGTTCTTC. As protein: CASSRPGNEQFF. Full variable domain (rest looked up from reference TRBV11-2 and TRBJ2-1): EAGVAQSPRYKIIEKRQSVAFWCNPISGHATLYWYQQILGQGPKLLIQFQNNGVVDDSQLPKDRFSAERLKGVDSTLKIQPAKLEDSAVYLCASSRPGNEQFFGPGTRLTVL.

This clone was counted between two and nine times. The chain uses TRBV13 and TRBJ2-1; 9 bases align to TRBD1. Germline CDR1 and CDR2: PRHDT and FYEKMQ (reference sequence). CDR3 length: 15 amino acids. Trimming took 4 bases from V and 2 from J; bases not matched to a gene: 3. The CDR3 sequence is CASSSNRGPYNEQFF. The CDR3 nucleotides read TGTGCCAGCAGCTCAAACAGGGGGCCCTACAATGAGCAGTTCTTC.

V is TRBV5-5 and J is TRBJ2-2, with D perhaps TRBD2 (6 bases). CDR3 size: 17 residues. Trimming shortened V by 4 bases and J by 1 base, and 17 bases separated the two germline ends. Germline CDR1 reads SGHKS; CDR2 reads YYEKEE (reference sequence). CDR3 region: CASSPSGGRRNTGELFF. CDR3 DNA sequence: TGTGCCAGCAGCCCCTCCGGGGGTCGGAGGAACACCGGGGAGCTGTTTTTT.

V is TRBV4-2 and J is TRBJ2-3, with no clear D. CDR1 is LGHNA and CDR2 is YNFKEQ in the germline V gene. There are 19 residues in the CDR3. V gave up 1 base and J gave up 4 bases, with 24 bases separating them. The CDR3 loop reads CASSQVPQPLGIPPDTQYF. In DNA form, the CDR3 reads TGTGCCAGCAGCCAAGTTCCCCAGCCGCTAGGAATCCCCCCAGATACGCAGTATTTT.

The V gene is TRBV27, the J gene TRBJ1-4, with 8 positions matching TRBD1. This CDR3 has 15 amino acids. The junction had 6 bases not matched to a gene; V was cut back by 6 bases and J by 3 bases. CDR1 and CDR2 (germline): MNHEY, SMNVEV (reference sequence). Written as DNA, the CDR3 is TGTGCCAGCAGGCAGCAGGGGGCCTCTAATGAAAAACTGTTTTTT. Protein: CASRQQGASNEKLFF.

The genes are TRBV6-2 or TRBV6-3 and TRBJ2-7; weak D call: TRBD2 (5 bases). CDR1 and CDR2 (germline): MNHEY, SVGEGT. With 2 bases removed from V and 0 bases from J, the gap between germline ends came to 17 bases. The length of the CDR3 is 17 residues. CDR3 residues: CASSYPTRGESSYEQYF. The CDR3 DNA reads as TGTGCCAGCAGTTACCCTACCCGGGGAGAGAGCTCCTACGAGCAGTACTTC.

The gene calls are TRBV3-1 (or the pseudogene TRBV3-2) and TRBJ2-3; unclear D gene. The V gene lost 1 base and the J gene lost 3 bases, with 11 bases spanning the gap. Germline lookup yields CDR1 LGHDT and CDR2 YNNKEL (reference sequence). This CDR3 has 15 amino acids. The CDR3 sequence: CASSQGQARTDTQYF. CDR3 sequence (DNA): TGTGCCAGCAGCCAAGGGCAGGCAAGAACAGATACGCAGTATTTT.

The chain combines TRBV6-6 with TRBJ1-4; weak D call: TRBD1 (5 bases). The CDR3 consists of 13 residues. Between the trimmed V and J ends, which lost 8 bases and 6 bases, there was a span of 13 bases. From germline, CDR1 is MNHNY and CDR2 SVGAGI (reference sequence). The CDR3 region is CASGQGIYEKLFF. CDR3 nucleotide sequence: TGTGCCAGCGGGCAGGGAATTTATGAAAAACTGTTTTTT.

This rearrangement joins TRBV5-1 to TRBJ2-3; a possible D gene is TRBD1 (6 bases). Trimming shortened V by 3 bases and J by 3 bases, and 17 bases separated the two germline ends. Germline CDR1 is SGHRS and CDR2 is YFSETQ. The CDR3 length is 16 residues. The CDR3 bases are TGCGCCAGCAGCTACTACAGGGAAGACGGAACAGATACGCAGTATTTT. Protein sequence: CASSYYREDGTDTQYF.

The genes are TRBV10-3 and TRBJ2-5; 12 nucleotides line up with TRBD2. The CDR3 spans 18 residues. Looked up from germline, CDR1 is ENHRY and CDR2 is SYGVKD. The trim removed 3 bases at V and 1 base at J, leaving 9 bases unmatched. The CDR3 DNA reads TGTGCCATCAGTGATTCCGGGACTAGCGGGCACACCCAAGAGACCCAGTACTTC. Amino acids: CAISDSGTSGHTQETQYF.

The genes are TRBV29-1 and TRBJ1-1; TRBD1 agrees at 7 bases. Germline lookup yields CDR1 SQVTM and CDR2 ANQGSEA. The trim removed 4 bases at V and 2 bases at J, leaving 13 bases unmatched. This CDR3 contains 16 residues. This CDR3 is CSVGSFRDSYNTEAFF. CDR3 nucleotides: TGCAGCGTTGGATCATTTCGGGACAGCTACAACACTGAAGCTTTCTTT.

The rearrangement links TRBV6-4 to TRBJ2-5; weak D call: TRBD2 (5 bases). Trimming shortened V by 4 bases and J by 5 bases, and 14 bases separated the two germline ends. Germline V gene data show CDR1 as MRHNA and CDR2 as SNTAGT. The CDR3 contains 14 residues. CDR3 coding DNA: TGTGCCAGCAGTGGTTACCCGTCGGGGGAGACCCAGTACTTC. This sequence encodes CASSGYPSGETQYF.

The V gene is TRBV7-9, the J gene TRBJ1-4; D unclear. V lost 5 bases and J lost 4, with 14 bases in between. Germline V CDR1 and CDR2: SEHNR, FQNEAQ (reference sequence). The CDR3 spans 15 residues. The CDR3 coding sequence is TGTGCCAGCAGCCGGGAATTGGCTAGTAATGAAAAACTGTTTTTT. Its translation is CASSRELASNEKLFF. Filled out from reference TRBV7-9 and TRBJ1-4, the complete variable domain reads DTGVSQNPRHKITKRGQNVTFRCDPISEHNRLYWYRQTLGQGPEFLTYFQNEAQLEKSRLLSDRFSAERPKGSFSTLEIQRTEQGDSAMYLCASSRELASNEKLFFGSGTQLSVL.

The chain is built from TRBV18 and TRBJ2-7; 7 nucleotides agree with TRBD1. The CDR3 is made up of 13 amino acids. In germline, CDR1 is KGHSH, CDR2 LQKENI. J gave up 6 bases and V 6 bases, and 8 bases lay outside the gene matches. The CDR3 DNA sequence: TGTGCCAGCTCCCTACAGGGGAAGGGCGAGCAGTACTTC. It is translated as CASSLQGKGEQYF.

The rearrangement uses TRBV5-5 and TRBJ1-1; the D is unclear. The length of the CDR3 is 16 residues. The V gene's germline CDR1 is SGHKS and CDR2 YYEKEE (reference sequence). V lost 4 bases, J lost 5 bases, and 21 bases lay in between. The CDR3 nucleotides are TGTGCCAGCAGCCCCTCGGGATTGGGGTCTTGGACTGAAGCTTTCTTT. It is translated as CASSPSGLGSWTEAFF.

This chain connects TRBV6-1 to TRBJ1-1, with a possible D match to TRBD1 (6 bases). The V end lost 3 bases, the J end lost 3 bases, and 11 bases lay between the germline ends. Germline V lookup: CDR1 MNHNS, CDR2 SASEGT. The length of the CDR3 is 14 residues. The DNA for the CDR3 is TGTGCCAGCAGTGACAGGGGCGCTGACACTGAAGCTTTCTTT. This codes for CASSDRGADTEAFF.

The genes are TRBV20-1 and TRBJ2-5, with D perhaps matching TRBD2 (5 bases). The V gene lost 8 bases and the J gene lost 5 bases, with 12 bases spanning the gap. The germline gives CDR1 DFQATT, CDR2 SNEGSKA (reference sequence). The CDR3 spans 11 residues. CDR3 sequence: CSPTRRETQYF. The CDR3 DNA is TGCAGTCCGACAAGGAGGGAGACCCAGTACTTC.

This clone was seen only a few times. J is TRBJ1-2 and V is TRBV6-2 or TRBV6-3, with TRBD1 matching 9 bases. V lost 6 bases to trimming and J lost 7 bases; unmatched junction nucleotides: 12. Looked up from germline, CDR1 is MNHEY and CDR2 is SVGEGT. The CDR3 has 15 residues. For the CDR3, the DNA is TGTGCCAGCAGCAAAGGGACAGGGATAGAAAGTGGCTACACCTTC. Translated: CASSKGTGIESGYTF.

The chain recombines TRBV6-6 with TRBJ1-2; D remains ambiguous. V was shortened by 2 bases and J by 5 bases, with 6 bases between the two germline ends. Germline V lookup: CDR1 MNHNY, CDR2 SVGAGI (reference sequence). The CDR3 consists of 12 residues. In DNA form, the CDR3 reads TGTGCCAGCAGTTACGACGGGTATGGCTACACCTTC. This gives the protein CASSYDGYGYTF.